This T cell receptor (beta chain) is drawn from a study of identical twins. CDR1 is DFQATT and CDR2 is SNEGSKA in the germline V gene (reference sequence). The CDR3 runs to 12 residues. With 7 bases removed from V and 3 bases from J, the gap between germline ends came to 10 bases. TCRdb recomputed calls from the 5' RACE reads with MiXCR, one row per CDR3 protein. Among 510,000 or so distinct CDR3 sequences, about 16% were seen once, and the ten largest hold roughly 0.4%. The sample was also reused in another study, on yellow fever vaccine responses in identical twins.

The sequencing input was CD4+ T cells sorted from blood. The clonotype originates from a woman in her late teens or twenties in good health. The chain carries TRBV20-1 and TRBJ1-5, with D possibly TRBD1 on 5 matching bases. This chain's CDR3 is CSGQGPNQPQHF. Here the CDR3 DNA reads TGCAGTGGGCAGGGACCCAATCAGCCCCAGCATTTT.